This entry describes one T cell receptor beta chain. Its antigen has not been determined. No per-base quality is available; no much larger clone lies one base away. TCR beta CDR3 regions were amplified from genomic DNA by bias-controlled multiplex PCR with the immunoSEQ v3 hsTCRB kit. The TCR libraries were sequenced on an Illumina NextSeq 500 to roughly 2 million read pairs for survey level or about 5-6.5 million read pairs for deep level. On the study's bioinformatics: Clonality was reported by immunoSEQ Analyzer software, which also assigned V, D and J genes and filtered out non-productive sequences. Repertoires of infused TIL and blood were compared using productive Simpson clonality and the Morisita overlap index of productive TRB rearrangements. Absolute clonotype counts in blood were estimated as lymphocyte count times CD3+ fraction times the clone's productive frequency. TCRdb re-hosts the immuneACCESS table, in-frame sequences only. Its copies lack some clones; in the studies checked, an unresolved V gene accounts for under half of them, and the cause for the rest is not known. From that table come the V and J calls and clone size; the DNA was used to work out D and trimming. The sample contains approximately 60,000 clones, about 81% of them found a single time. Together, the top ten hold roughly 3% of the sample.

This sample was included in a study of TIL therapy for anti-PD-1-resistant metastatic lung cancer (dated by TCRdb to 2020 to 2023). With respect to the entire study: Tumors were harvested before any PD-1/PD-L1 blockade; patients then received nivolumab, and those progressing received lymphodepletion, expanded TIL infusion and IL-2. Enrolled patients had a median age of around 56 years (range roughly 38-75) and a median tumor PD-L1 proportion score of less than 7.5%. A median non-synonymous tumor mutation burden of about 1.6 mutations per megabase was determined across the cohort by whole-exome sequencing. T cell receptor beta sequencing of tumor and peripheral blood was used to follow clonotypes across the tumor, the expanded TIL product and serial blood samples. Most of the cohort had lung adenocarcinoma, a handful of tumors were EGFR-mutant and two were ALK-rearranged, and half of the patients were current or former smokers.

Trimming takes 3 bases from V and 0 bases from J, and the germline ends sit 18 bases apart. The germline V gene specifies SGHTA as CDR1 and FQGNSA as CDR2. The CDR3 contains 17 residues, cysteine and phenylalanine counted. The read is trimmed to its CDR3 DNA, 51 bases read in frame from base 1. The sample's time point, from its label and the paper: pre-treatment sample, taken before nivolumab and TIL therapy. Adults with stage 4 NSCLC were enrolled in a dual-center phase I trial from 2017 to early 2020. Samples were obtained from a single-arm, open-label phase I trial in which tumor-infiltrating lymphocyte therapy with nivolumab was evaluated in advanced non-small cell lung cancer. Blood mononuclear cells from EDTA tubes were isolated by Ficoll gradient, snap-frozen as pellets, and DNA was extracted with a Qiagen mini-prep kit. Study-wide findings and limitations: The study protocol defined all tumor marker inferences as exploratory. The baseline peripheral repertoire was partially replaced by infused TIL clonotypes, which then decayed over months, and no apparent association between persistence and response was found. The cohort was highly selected, with more treatment-naive, never-smoker and oncogene-addicted patients than typical, limiting generalizability.

Specimen: blood, collected at baseline. The receptor chain draws on TRBV7-2 and TRBJ2-7; possibly the D gene is TRBD1, per 5 matching bases. This receptor was taken from a person aged 25 to 80 with non-small cell lung cancer. CDR3 reads: CASSLGRGPGPSYEQYF. The base sequence is TGTGCCAGCAGCTTGGGGCGAGGCCCGGGTCCCTCCTACGAGCAGTACTTC.